The present TCR beta chain was sequenced within a study of blood T cells in healthy people across ages. Study-wide background: There was about one barcoded beta molecule captured by template switching per two T cells. Regarding the study as a whole: Bulk PBMC profiling left naive and antigen-experienced comparisons inconclusive. Possibly, changes in expanded clonotypes were confounded because donor CMV status was unknown.

As to this clonotype: Its antigen is not identified.

Germline V gene data show CDR1 as SNHLY and CDR2 as FYNNEI. This CDR3 has 15 amino acids. The ends were cut back, 0 bases at V and 2 bases at J, with 10 bases in the middle. Combining a sample-barcoded 5' primer with a J-beta primer mix, a second PCR ran for roughly 6 to 12 cycles. One entry per CDR3 protein, called by TCRdb with MiXCR from the 5' RACE reads. The sample holds 1,800,000 or so distinct CDR3 sequences; roughly 43% are singletons and the top ten take around 23%. Total RNA extracted from each sample amounted to at least 6 micrograms. The sample consisted of blood. The chain uses TRBV2 and TRBJ1-2; no reliable D call. The sequence came from a human donor in good health. In DNA form, the CDR3 reads TGTGCCAGCAGTGAAGCGCTCGGGATCAACTATGGCTACACCTTC. Translating it yields CASSEALGINYGYTF.